Included here is one T cell receptor beta chain sequence, with context. This specimen comes from a study of control samples from healthy donors and cancer patients. The V end lost 0 bases, the J end lost 2 bases, and 16 bases lay between the germline ends. This CDR3 contains 18 residues. In germline, CDR1 is SGHTA, CDR2 FQGNSA. Assay used: immunoSEQ multiplex PCR; TCRdb lists only in-frame clones, some missing. Here the sample spans roughly 86,000 clones, 90% to 95% being singletons. The rearrangement uses TRBV7-2 and TRBJ1-4; weak D call: TRBD1 (6 bases). Sequencing was done on a sample of blood. This sequence originates from a young man in good health. The CDR3 loop is CASSLAPSRGRTNEKLFF. The DNA of the CDR3 is TGTGCCAGCAGCTTAGCCCCAAGTCGGGGGCGCACTAATGAAAAACTGTTTTTT.